The source of this T cell receptor (beta chain) is a study of blood T cell repertoires in COVID-19. Study background: The samples span acute and convalescent COVID-19 from the United States, Italy and Spain. Sources were T cells, B-cell-depleted T cells, or PBMCs; the material itself was cDNA or gDNA.

This CDR3 is built from 16 residues. Germline V gene lookup returns CDR1 SGHRS and CDR2 YFSETQ. Germline trimming cut 3 bases from V and 3 bases from J; bases unmatched to any gene: 8. As processed by the authors: Amplification from reference gene primers served as the basis for estimated nucleated cell counts. The table came from immunoSEQ multiplex PCR; TCRdb's copy has only in-frame clones and leaves some out. That table gives V, J and clone size, and the DNA gave D and trimming. This sample has about 26,000 clones; approximately 81% occur once, and the top ten carry about 53%. This TCR was sampled from a man aged 50 or older with active or convalescent COVID-19. The sequencing input was peripheral blood. The chain employs TRBV5-1 and TRBJ1-4; 7 bases are a match to TRBD1. The CDR3 reads CASSSRTGRANEKLFF. Here the CDR3 DNA reads TGCGCCAGCAGCTCCAGGACAGGTCGTGCTAATGAAAAACTGTTTTTT.